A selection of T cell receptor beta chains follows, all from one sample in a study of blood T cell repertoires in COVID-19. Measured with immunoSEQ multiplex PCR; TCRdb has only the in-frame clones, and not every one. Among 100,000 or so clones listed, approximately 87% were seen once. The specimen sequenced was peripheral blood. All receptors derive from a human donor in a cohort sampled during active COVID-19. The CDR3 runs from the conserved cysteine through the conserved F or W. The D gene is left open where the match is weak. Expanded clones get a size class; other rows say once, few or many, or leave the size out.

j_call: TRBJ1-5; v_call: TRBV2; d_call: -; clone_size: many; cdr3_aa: CASRTRAGGQPQHF; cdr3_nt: TGTGCCAGCAGGACCAGGGCCGGCGGTCAGCCCCAGCATTTT
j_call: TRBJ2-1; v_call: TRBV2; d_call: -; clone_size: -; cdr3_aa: CASVQGRIGVWSNEQFF; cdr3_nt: TGTGCCAGCGTACAGGGCCGTATAGGGGTATGGAGCAATGAGCAGTTCTTC
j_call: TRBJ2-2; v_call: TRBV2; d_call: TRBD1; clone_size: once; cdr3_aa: CASIQGASANTGELFF; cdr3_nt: TGTGCCAGCATCCAGGGGGCGTCCGCGAACACCGGGGAGCTGTTTTTT
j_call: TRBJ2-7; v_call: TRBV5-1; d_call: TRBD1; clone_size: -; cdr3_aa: CASSFSGGEYEQYF; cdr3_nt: TGCGCCAGCAGCTTTTCAGGGGGCGAATACGAGCAGTACTTC
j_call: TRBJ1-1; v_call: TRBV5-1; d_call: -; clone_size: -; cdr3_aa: CASSLSARGNTEAFF; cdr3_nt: TGCGCCAGCAGCTTGAGTGCCAGGGGGAACACTGAAGCTTTCTTT
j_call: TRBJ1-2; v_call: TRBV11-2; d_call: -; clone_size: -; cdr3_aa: CASSLEYKGYGYTF; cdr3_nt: TGTGCCAGCAGCTTAGAATACAAGGGGTATGGCTACACCTTC
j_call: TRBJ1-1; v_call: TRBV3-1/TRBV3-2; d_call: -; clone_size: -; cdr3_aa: CASSHSGQGLTEAFF; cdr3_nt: TGTGCCAGCAGCCATTCAGGACAAGGCCTCACTGAAGCTTTCTTT
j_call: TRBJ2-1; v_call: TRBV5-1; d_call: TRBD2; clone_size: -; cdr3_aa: CASSWGLAVNEQFF; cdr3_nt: TGCGCCAGCAGCTGGGGACTAGCGGTGAATGAGCAGTTCTTC
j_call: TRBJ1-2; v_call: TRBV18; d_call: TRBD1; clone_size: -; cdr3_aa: CASSPRGTGGLDYGYTF; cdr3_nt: TGTGCCAGCTCACCACGGGGGACAGGGGGTTTAGACTATGGCTACACCTTC
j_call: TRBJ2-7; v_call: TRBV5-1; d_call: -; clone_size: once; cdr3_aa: CASSLSGNYEQYF; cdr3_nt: TGCGCCAGCAGCTTGTCGGGGAACTACGAGCAGTACTTC
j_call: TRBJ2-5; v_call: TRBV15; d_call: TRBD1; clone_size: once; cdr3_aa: CATSSRTGPETQYF; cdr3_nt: TGTGCCACCAGCTCAAGGACAGGGCCGGAGACCCAGTACTTC
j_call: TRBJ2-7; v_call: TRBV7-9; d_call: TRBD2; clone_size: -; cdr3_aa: CASSLPTSGRVTYEQYF; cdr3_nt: TGTGCCAGCAGCTTACCGACTAGCGGGAGAGTCACCTACGAGCAGTACTTC
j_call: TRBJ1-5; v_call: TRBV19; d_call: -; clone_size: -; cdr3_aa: CASSISGRSLYQPQHF; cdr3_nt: TGTGCCAGTAGTATATCAGGGCGTAGTCTATATCAGCCCCAGCATTTT
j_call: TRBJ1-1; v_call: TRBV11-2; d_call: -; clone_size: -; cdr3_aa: CASSSLLADTEAFF; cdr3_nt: TGTGCCAGCAGCTCCCTCTTAGCCGACACTGAAGCTTTCTTT
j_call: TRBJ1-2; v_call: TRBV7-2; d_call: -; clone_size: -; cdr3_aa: CASSLSRGGSYGYTF; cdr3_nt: TGTGCCAGCAGCCTCAGCAGGGGTGGCAGCTATGGCTACACCTTC
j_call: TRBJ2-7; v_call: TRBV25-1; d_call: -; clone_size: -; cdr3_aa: CASSPREPRPYEQYF; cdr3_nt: TGTGCCAGCAGTCCACGGGAGCCAAGGCCCTACGAGCAGTACTTC
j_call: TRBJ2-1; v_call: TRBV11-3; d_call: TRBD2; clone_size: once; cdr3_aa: CASSPGRASGGVDEQFF; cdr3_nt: TGTGCCAGCAGCCCCGGGAGGGCTAGCGGGGGGGTTGATGAGCAGTTCTTC
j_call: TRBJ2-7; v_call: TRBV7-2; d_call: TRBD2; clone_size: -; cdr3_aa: CASSPQAGSYEQYF; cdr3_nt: TGTGCCAGCAGCCCTCAAGCGGGGTCCTACGAGCAGTACTTC
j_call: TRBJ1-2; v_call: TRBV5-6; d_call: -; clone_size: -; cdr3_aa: CASSSYYGYTF; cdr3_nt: TGTGCCAGCAGCTCCTACTATGGCTACACCTTC
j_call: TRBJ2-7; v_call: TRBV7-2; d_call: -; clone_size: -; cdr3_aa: CASSSQTGSWDEQYF; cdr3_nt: TGTGCCAGCAGCTCGCAGACAGGCAGCTGGGACGAGCAGTACTTC
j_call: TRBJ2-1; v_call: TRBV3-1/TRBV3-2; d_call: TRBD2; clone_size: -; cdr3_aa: CASSLGGLAPTDEQFF; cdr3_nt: TGTGCCAGCAGCCTAGGGGGACTAGCGCCTACGGATGAGCAGTTCTTC
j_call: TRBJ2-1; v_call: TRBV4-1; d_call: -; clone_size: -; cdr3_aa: CASSQDSNEQFF; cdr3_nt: TGCGCCAGCAGCCAGGACAGCAATGAGCAGTTCTTC